The 2 T cell receptor beta chains reported below all come from one sample, sequenced in a study of memory CD8 T cells in hepatitis C reinfection. Time point given: late/post reinfection, 12 to 24 weeks after detection. The sorted cells went straight to TCR sequencing with no prior in vitro expansion. This table comes from immunoSEQ multiplex PCR, and its TCRdb copy is limited to in-frame clones, with some not included. The repertoire includes about 46,000 clones, nearly 90% of them detected once, and approximately 0.67% sits in the top ten. Sequencing used naive CD8+ T cells sorted from blood. The receptor source for this set is a young man with hepatitis C virus infection.

This rearrangement joins TRBV2 to TRBJ2-7; 7 nucleotides align to TRBD2. V lost 10 bases to trimming and J lost 3 bases; unmatched junction nucleotides: 12. The CDR3 contains 14 residues. Germline CDR1 SNHLY, CDR2 FYNNEI. CDR3 nucleotides: TGTGCCACCAGAGCGGGCGGGAGTGGCTACGAGCAGTACTTC. It yields the protein CATRAGGSGYEQYF.

The J gene is TRBJ1-3, the V gene TRBV29-1; D gene ambiguous. This CDR3 contains 14 residues. Germline-derived CDR1 and CDR2 are SQVTM and ANQGSEA. Between the trimmed V and J ends, which lost 7 bases and 0 bases, there was a span of 13 bases. This chain's CDR3 is CSGRWADSGNTIYF. The CDR3 coding sequence is TGCAGCGGGAGGTGGGCAGACTCTGGAAACACCATATATTTT.